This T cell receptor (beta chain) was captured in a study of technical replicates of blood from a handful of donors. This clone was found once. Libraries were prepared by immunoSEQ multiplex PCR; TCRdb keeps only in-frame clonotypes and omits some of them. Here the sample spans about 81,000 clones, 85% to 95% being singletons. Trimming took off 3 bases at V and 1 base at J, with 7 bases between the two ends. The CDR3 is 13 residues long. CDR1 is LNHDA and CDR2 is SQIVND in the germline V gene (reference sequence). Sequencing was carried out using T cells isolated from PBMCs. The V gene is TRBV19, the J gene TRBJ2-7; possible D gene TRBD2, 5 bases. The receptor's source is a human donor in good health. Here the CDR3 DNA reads TGTGCCAGTAGTATGAGGGAGTCCTACGAGCAGTACTTC. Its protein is CASSMRESYEQYF.